A selection of T cell receptor beta chains follows, all from one sample in a study of blood T cell repertoires in COVID-19. Clones were sequenced by immunoSEQ multiplex PCR, and TCRdb holds only the in-frame ones, with some missing. The sample lists approximately 230,000 clones; just over 85% were seen once. Input material: peripheral blood. Every receptor here comes from a man older than 75 with acute or convalescent COVID-19. Each CDR3 is given with its conserved first and last residue. The D gene is left open where the match is weak. The size of a clone is reported for some rows only, either as once, few or many, or as a class for expanded clones.

d_gene	v_gene	len	abundance	j_gene	CDR3nt	CDR3aa
TRBD2	TRBV28	13	-	TRBJ2-7	TGTGCCAGCCTGACTAGCGGGATCTACGAGCAGTACTTC	CASLTSGIYEQYF
-	TRBV4-3	14	-	TRBJ2-1	TGCGCCAGCAGCCAAGATTCTATCGGGTCTGAGCAGTTCTTC	CASSQDSIGSEQFF
TRBD1	TRBV19	12	few	TRBJ1-1	TGTGCCAGTAGTGACAGGGACAGTGAAGCTTTCTTT	CASSDRDSEAFF
TRBD1	TRBV6-2/TRBV6-3	15	once	TRBJ1-5	TGTGCCAGCAGCGCACCGGGACAGGCTAATCAGCCCCAGCATTTT	CASSAPGQANQPQHF
-	TRBV6-5	15	-	TRBJ2-3	TGTGCCAGCAGTTACTCCCGGGAAAACACAGATACGCAGTATTTT	CASSYSRENTDTQYF
-	TRBV3-1/TRBV3-2	11	-	TRBJ1-1	TGTGCCAGCAGCCACGACACTGAAGCTTTCTTT	CASSHDTEAFF
-	TRBV7-2	13	once	TRBJ1-5	TGTGCCAGCAGCCCCTCGGGGAATCAGCCCCAGCATTTT	CASSPSGNQPQHF
-	TRBV5-1	13	-	TRBJ1-1	TGCGCCAGCAGCTTCGAGGGGAACACTGAAGCTTTCTTT	CASSFEGNTEAFF
-	TRBV7-2	14	-	TRBJ1-6	TGTGCCAGCAGCGCGGGCGCTAGCTATTCACCCCTCCACTTT	CASSAGASYSPLHF
-	TRBV12-3/TRBV12-4	13	-	TRBJ1-1	TGTGCCAGCAGCCCTGGTCGGGACACTGAAGCTTTCTTT	CASSPGRDTEAFF
TRBD1	TRBV10-3	18	-	TRBJ2-5	TGTGCCATCAGTGAGTCGATCATTGGACAGGGGTACCAAGAGACCCAGTACTTC	CAISESIIGQGYQETQYF
TRBD1	TRBV7-3	15	once	TRBJ1-1	TGTGCCAGCAGCTTAATGGGACAGGGAAACACTGAAGCTTTCTTT	CASSLMGQGNTEAFF
-	TRBV6-5	12	-	TRBJ2-3	TGTGCCAGCAGTTACGGGCCAGATACGCAGTATTTT	CASSYGPDTQYF
TRBD2	TRBV9	16	-	TRBJ2-5	TGTGCCAGCACCCGAGGAGGGGCGGGGGGCCAAGAGACCCAGTACTTC	CASTRGGAGGQETQYF
TRBD1	TRBV7-9	14	-	TRBJ1-1	TGTGCCAGCAGCTCCCAGGGGGGTCACACTGAAGCTTTCTTT	CASSSQGGHTEAFF
-	TRBV27	15	-	TRBJ1-3	TGTGCCAGCAGTTTACAGGGGATCAGTGGAAACACCATATATTTT	CASSLQGISGNTIYF
-	TRBV12-3/TRBV12-4	12	-	TRBJ1-5	TGTGCCAGCAGCGCAGGCTCCCAGCCCCAGCATTTT	CASSAGSQPQHF
-	TRBV5-1	12	-	TRBJ1-2	TGCGCCAGCAGCTTCGACAGCTATGGCTACACCTTC	CASSFDSYGYTF
TRBD1	TRBV6-5	15	-	TRBJ1-5	TGTGCCAGCAGCCGGGACAGGGGTGGCAATCAGCCCCAGCATTTT	CASSRDRGGNQPQHF
-	TRBV7-9	12	few	TRBJ2-1	TGTGCCAGCACGTGGGGAGTCAATGAGCAGTTCTTC	CASTWGVNEQFF
TRBD2	TRBV11-2	15	-	TRBJ2-3	TGTGCCAGCAGCTATAGCGGGGGCCACACAGATACGCAGTATTTT	CASSYSGGHTDTQYF
TRBD2	TRBV2	13	-	TRBJ2-1	TGTGCCAGCGGTCGCGGGAGAGGCGATGAGCAGTTCTTC	CASGRGRGDEQFF
-	TRBV29-1	15	-	TRBJ1-1	TGCAGCGCCTACGGGGGGGGCAGGTTGAACACTGAAGCTTTCTTT	CSAYGGGRLNTEAFF
-	TRBV5-1	12	once	TRBJ2-7	TGCGCCAGCAGCCCCCAGGGAACCGAGCAGTACTTC	CASSPQGTEQYF
-	TRBV10-2	14	-	TRBJ2-7	TGCGCCAGCAGTGAGCCGGTACTCAGGGGCGAGCAGTACTTC	CASSEPVLRGEQYF
TRBD1	TRBV4-2	17	-	TRBJ1-2	TGTGCCAGCAGCCAAGACCCGGGACAGGGGGGCCTCTATGGCTACACCTTC	CASSQDPGQGGLYGYTF
TRBD1	TRBV18	15	once	TRBJ2-1	TGTGCCAGCTCACCACAGGGACAGGGTTTAGATGAGCAGTTCTTC	CASSPQGQGLDEQFF
-	TRBV6-1	18	-	TRBJ2-7	TGTGCCAGCAGTGAAGAATGGACGAGCCCCCGACAGAGTTACGAGCAGTACTTC	CASSEEWTSPRQSYEQYF
-	TRBV12-3/TRBV12-4	13	few	TRBJ1-1	TGTGCCAGCAGTCCAGGGTATGACACTGAAGCTTTCTTT	CASSPGYDTEAFF
-	TRBV29-1	12	few	TRBJ1-1	TGCAGCGGCCGGGATTCCAGGACTGAAGCTTTCTTT	CSGRDSRTEAFF
-	TRBV7-2	14	-	TRBJ1-1	TGTGCCAGCAGCTCCTTTCGGGGGAACACTGAAGCTTTCTTT	CASSSFRGNTEAFF
TRBD2	TRBV6-2/TRBV6-3	20	-	TRBJ2-1	TGTGCCAGCAGTTACTTTCCAGGGCTAGCGGGAGTACCCTTGGGTAATGAGCAGTTCTTC	CASSYFPGLAGVPLGNEQFF
-	TRBV11-3	14	-	TRBJ2-7	TGTGCCAGCAGCCACCATGGGGCTCCCTACGAGCAGTACTTC	CASSHHGAPYEQYF
-	TRBV4-3	15	-	TRBJ2-7	TGCGCCAGCAGCCAAGGGCACAGCCCTACCTACGAGCAGTACTTC	CASSQGHSPTYEQYF
-	TRBV27	16	-	TRBJ1-6	TGTGCCAGCAGTTTTAGACTAGCCTCCTATAATTCACCCCTCCACTTT	CASSFRLASYNSPLHF
-	TRBV6-2/TRBV6-3	12	-	TRBJ1-2	TGTGCCAGCAGTCTAGATAACTATGGCTACACCTTC	CASSLDNYGYTF
TRBD2	TRBV19	18	-	TRBJ2-1	TGTGCCAGTAGTATATCCTTGGATAGCGGGGGGGCCGGCAATGAGCAGTTCTTC	CASSISLDSGGAGNEQFF
-	TRBV9	15	-	TRBJ2-7	TGTGCCAGCAGCGTACTCGAGGGAGTGGGTGACGAGCAGTACTTC	CASSVLEGVGDEQYF
-	TRBV5-6	12	-	TRBJ1-5	TGTGCCAGCAGCTTCTTCAATCAGCCCCAGCATTTT	CASSFFNQPQHF
-	TRBV5-1	15	-	TRBJ2-5	TGCGCCAGCAGCCTGATTCTCGGGTACCAAGAGACCCAGTACTTC	CASSLILGYQETQYF
TRBD1	TRBV27	16	-	TRBJ1-1	TGTGCCAGCAGTTTACTCCGACAGGGTAGCTACACTGAAGCTTTCTTT	CASSLLRQGSYTEAFF
-	TRBV11-2	15	-	TRBJ1-3	TGTGCCAGCAGCCCCCAGGGTGTTACTGGAAACACCATATATTTT	CASSPQGVTGNTIYF
TRBD1	TRBV4-2	16	-	TRBJ2-7	TGTGCCAGCAGCCAGAGCTCGGGACAGGGATTGTACGAGCAGTACTTC	CASSQSSGQGLYEQYF
TRBD1	TRBV6-5	16	-	TRBJ2-1	TGTGCCAGCAGTTACGCCGGGACAGGGGGCTACAATGAGCAGTTCTTC	CASSYAGTGGYNEQFF
TRBD2	TRBV7-3	17	-	TRBJ2-1	TGTGCCAGCAGCTTACAGGCGGGCAGCGGGAGTAAGAATGAGCAGTTCTTC	CASSLQAGSGSKNEQFF
-	TRBV7-9	16	once	TRBJ2-5	TGTGCCAGCAGCCCCAAAATGACAGCTAACCAAGAGACCCAGTACTTC	CASSPKMTANQETQYF
-	TRBV2	13	-	TRBJ1-5	TGTGCCAGCAGTGTGGACAACAATCAGCCCCAGCATTTT	CASSVDNNQPQHF
-	TRBV20-1	11	-	TRBJ1-1	TGCAGTGCCCGGAACAGGTATGAAGCTTTCTTT	CSARNRYEAFF
TRBD1	TRBV6-6	14	-	TRBJ1-4	TGTGCCAGCAGCAAACAGGGGACTAATGAAAAACTGTTTTTT	CASSKQGTNEKLFF
-	TRBV7-2	14	-	TRBJ2-5	TGTGCCAGCATCAGGCGGGCGGGTTTGGAGACCCAGTACTTC	CASIRRAGLETQYF
TRBD2	TRBV19	14	-	TRBJ2-2	TGTGCCAGTGCGATAGCGGGTCAGGCCGGGGAGCTGTTTTTT	CASAIAGQAGELFF
TRBD2	TRBV7-2	16	-	TRBJ2-5	TGTGCCAGCAGCCAGCAGGGGACTAGCGGCCAAGAGACCCAGTACTTC	CASSQQGTSGQETQYF
-	TRBV3-1/TRBV3-2	13	-	TRBJ1-2	TGTGCCAGCAGCCTGACAGGATTCTATGGCTACACCTTC	CASSLTGFYGYTF
TRBD1	TRBV28	15	-	TRBJ1-5	TGTGCCAGCAGTTCCTACAGGGGGAGGAATCAGCCCCAGCATTTT	CASSSYRGRNQPQHF
-	TRBV11-3	18	-	TRBJ1-1	TGTGCCAGCAGCTTCGTGATTTGGGGGGGGTTTTCGGGCACTGAAGCTTTCTTT	CASSFVIWGGFSGTEAFF